The 17 T cell receptor beta chains below were found in one sample sequenced in a study of tumor-infiltrating lymphocytes in primary liver carcinoma. A constant-region primer served to make TCR beta cDNA from around 500 ng total RNA. Three-round nested multiplex PCR performed with slightly modified ARM-PCR produced the TCR beta libraries. PCR rounds one and two used TRBV1-TRBV30 forward primers with a C-beta reverse primer for 9 to 10 cycles each. TCRdb fed the multiplex PCR reads into MiXCR, producing one record per CDR3 protein. The sample shows about 54,000 distinct CDR3 sequences, about 70% of them seen only once. Co-extraction yielded RNA and DNA from about 20-30 mg of unsorted bulk tissue. The sequencing input was liver tumor tissue from sampling region 2. As to subset: tumor region T2, inferior pole. Receptors were obtained from a man aged 40-55 years with primary liver carcinoma and hepatitis B virus infection.

Details on this clonotype: The junction differs from germline at one of its ends, possibly a read error. The chain couples TRBV14 to TRBJ1-1; D not resolved. CDR3 length equals 15 residues. Germline values: CDR1 SGHDN, CDR2 FVKESK. Here the CDR3 reads CASSQGVSPVTETFF. The CDR3 DNA sequence: TGTGCCAGCAGCCAAGGCGTCTCCCCAGTGACTGAAACTTTCTTT.

Concerning this clonotype: Since no conserved phenylalanine or tryptophan closes the CDR3, a read error is the likely cause. No DNA is shown, since the ends of the CDR3 on it are uncertain; the CDR3 is the one TCRdb lists. The V and J genes are TRBV11-2 and TRBJ2-1; the D call TRBD2 from the table was never checked on the DNA. The length of the CDR3 is 16 amino acids, counting both ends. Germline V lookup: CDR1 SGHAT, CDR2 FQNNGV. CDR3 sequence reads: CASSLGLAGDHNEQLY.

By sample share, this clonotype is medium-sized (0.01 to 0.1%). CDR3 residues: CASSLEVNTGELFF. The CDR3 nucleotides are TGTGCCAGCAGCTTAGAAGTGAACACCGGGGAGCTGTTTTTT. This chain uses TRBV7-9 with TRBJ2-2; no firm D call. V lost 1 base and J 1 base, leaving 4 bases between the germline ends. Germline lookup yields CDR1 SEHNR and CDR2 FQNEAQ (reference sequence). The CDR3 has 14 amino acids.

With regard to this clonotype: The junction departs from germline at one end; a sequencing error may be responsible. This rearrangement joins TRBV6-1 to TRBJ1-2, with D possibly being TRBD1 (6 bases). The CDR3 covers 15 residues. The germline V gene encodes CDR1 MNHNS and CDR2 SASEGT. CDR3: CASREVGGAGRGYTF. The DNA for the CDR3 is TGTGCCAGCCGTGAAGTGGGGGGGGCCGGACGTGGCTACACCTTC.

About this clonotype itself: Given the absence of the conserved phenylalanine or tryptophan at the CDR3 end, a read error is likely. The gene calls are TRBV6-6 and TRBJ2-3; 9 bases fit TRBD2. Germline CDR1 and CDR2: MNHNY and SVGAGI (reference sequence). The CDR3 covers 15 residues. CDR3 protein: CASSSTSGPTNTQYL. DNA of the CDR3: TGTGCCAGCAGTTCGACTAGCGGCCCCACAAATACGCAGTATTTG.

On this clonotype: The missing conserved phenylalanine or tryptophan at the end of this CDR3 makes a read error likely. The chain combines TRBV11-2 with TRBJ2-7; no reliable D call. The CDR3 runs to 14 residues. Germline CDR1 SGHAT, CDR2 FQNNGV. V dropped 2 bases and J dropped 3 bases, with 11 bases sitting between them. Here the CDR3 reads CASSLTDIVYEQYL. CDR3 nucleotides: TGTGCCAGCAGCTTAACTGACATTGTCTACGAGCAGTACTTA.

A note on this clonotype: A junction boundary mismatches the germline segment, possibly from a read error. The chain joins TRBV5-1 to TRBJ2-1, with D perhaps TRBD2 (6 bases). Germline values: CDR1 SGHRS, CDR2 YFSETQ. The CDR3 consists of 15 residues. CDR3 DNA sequence: TGCGCTAGCAGCCTCTTCGGGGGAGGTATGAATGAGCAGTTCTTC. This encodes CASSLFGGGMNEQFF.

On this clonotype itself: In this CDR3 the conserved last residue, phenylalanine or tryptophan, is missing, so a read error is likely. J is TRBJ2-3 and V is TRBV29-1; D not certain. V dropped 5 bases and J dropped 9 bases, with 15 bases sitting between them. The CDR3 extends over 12 amino acids. The germline CDR1 and CDR2 sequences are SQVTM and ANQGSEA. CDR3 DNA: TGCAGCGTTAACAGCCCGTCGCGAACGCAGTATTTG. Its translation is CSVNSPSRTQYL.

The chain recombines TRBV10-3 with TRBJ2-3; D perhaps matches TRBD2 (5 bases). Germline CDR1 and CDR2: ENHRY and SYGVKD. V was pared by 0 bases and J by 2 bases, with 18 bases between. The CDR3 length is 18 residues. CDR3 loop: CAISESSSGSQLTDTQYF. The DNA for the CDR3 is TGTGCCATCAGTGAGTCGTCTTCGGGATCACAACTCACAGATACGCAGTATTTT.

With respect to this clonotype: At one of its ends the junction is not consistent with the germline gene, which may arise from a read error. The chain joins TRBV5-4 to TRBJ2-3, with 7 nucleotides matching TRBD1. CDR1 and CDR2 (germline): SGHNT, YYREEE (reference sequence). The CDR3 runs 12 residues. The CDR3 is CTSGQGTDTQYF. The CDR3 coding sequence is TGTACCAGTGGACAGGGCACAGATACGCAGTATTTT.

On this clonotype itself: A clone one base away is much larger, so this may be a read error. CDR3 in DNA: TGTGTCAGCAGCTCCCATTTCGAGCAGTACTTC. It encodes CVSSSHFEQYF. The chain uses TRBV7-9 and TRBJ2-7; no clear D. This CDR3 has 11 residues. Germline CDR1 is SEHNR and CDR2 is FQNEAQ (reference sequence).

Notes on this clonotype: At one end, the junction sequence differs from germline, possibly due to a read error. This chain uses TRBV11-2 with TRBJ1-4; unclear D gene. Germline CDR1 SGHAT, CDR2 FQNNGV. The CDR3 contains 14 residues. The CDR3 region is CTSSSEVGDEKLFF. CDR3 DNA: TGTACCAGCAGCTCAGAGGTTGGGGATGAAAAACTGTTTTTT.

For the CDR3, the DNA is TGTGCCAGTATCCCGGGACAGGGTTTCTATGGCTACACCTTC. Amino acids: CASIPGQGFYGYTF. This chain joins TRBV28 and TRBJ1-2; 9 bases are a match to TRBD1. V was clipped by 9 bases and J by 4 bases; unmatched bases: 9. This CDR3 has 14 amino acids. Germline V gene sequence: CDR1 MDHEN, CDR2 SYDVKM.

Points on this clonotype: Its ends do not fully match the called genes, so a read error is possible. The V call is TRBV28, the J call TRBJ2-2; the D gene is possibly TRBD2 (5 bases). CDR1 MDHEN and CDR2 SYDVKM come from the germline V gene. The CDR3 is 13 amino acids. The CDR3 DNA is TGTGCCAGCAATTTGGCACAAACCGGGGAGCCGTTTTTT. It is translated as CASNLAQTGEPFF.

This clonotype was recorded a few times. Germline is not matched at one junction end, which may reflect a read error. The chain recombines TRBV4-1 with TRBJ2-7; D gene unclear. Per the germline V gene, CDR1 is MGHRA and CDR2 is YSYEKL. The CDR3 covers 13 residues. This chain's CDR3 is CASSHDRGFGQYF. Written as DNA, the CDR3 is TGCGCCAGTAGCCATGATCGCGGATTCGGGCAGTACTTC.

The chain combines TRBV12-3 or TRBV12-4 with TRBJ2-5; possible D gene TRBD1, 5 bases. Trimming shortened V by 9 bases and J by 5 bases, and 16 bases separated the two germline ends. This CDR3 region has 13 residues. CDR3 amino acids: CARSPRQMETQYF. The CDR3 DNA reads as TGTGCCAGAAGTCCCCGACAGATGGAGACCCAGTACTTC.

The V call is TRBV7-9, the J call TRBJ2-2; D unclear. V lost 1 base and J lost 12, with 15 bases in between. The CDR3 loop spans 14 amino acids. Germline values: CDR1 SEHNR, CDR2 FQNEAQ (reference sequence). CDR3: CASSLEVNTDKLFF. As DNA, the CDR3 is TGTGCCAGCAGCTTAGAAGTGAACACCGATAAGCTGTTTTTT.